The sequence of this TCR beta chain was determined in a study of cytomegalovirus exposure and HLA in healthy donors. General study results and limits: In vitro checks showed that three CMV-associated chains really do target CMV antigens. The study put under 200 TCR beta chains on its list as cytomegalovirus-associated. Subsequent analysis showed first-cohort TCR clusters tending to co-occur in roughly 130 validation repertoires. Despite most TCR sequences being rare, some public TCRs occurred in many donors.

About this clone itself: The antigen is not known.

Repertoires were generated with immunoSEQ multiplex PCR, while TCRdb's copy carries only in-frame clones and drops some. The sample holds about 140,000 clones, about 86% seen once. This sequence was found in a man between 18 and 35 years old in good health and CMV-seronegative. The sample was PBMCs.

The CDR3 region is CASSLTLGETSYEQYF. CDR3 bases: TGTGCCAGCAGCCTCACCCTGGGAGAAACCTCCTACGAGCAGTACTTC. The genes are TRBV5-7 and TRBJ2-7, with D maybe TRBD2 (5 bases). TRBV5-7 is known as an ORF, though its function is uncertain. CDR3 size: 16 residues. V lost 4 bases to trimming and J lost 0 bases, with 17 bases between them.